Below are 27 T cell receptor beta chains sequenced from a single sample in a study of preoperative IRX-2 immunotherapy in early breast cancer. Regarding treatment: preoperative locoregional IRX-2 cytokine immunotherapy. TCRdb keeps only in-frame clones here, not all; method: immunoSEQ multiplex PCR. This sample carries approximately 28,000 clones, approximately 81% of them seen once, and the ten largest clones take under 8%. The sequencing here drew on lymph node tissue, taken after IRX-2 immunotherapy. Receptor source: a human donor with breast cancer.

This clone was observed once. The J gene is TRBJ2-7, the V gene TRBV5-1; D might be TRBD1 (6 bases). Trimming cost V 5 bases and J 3 bases, with 27 bases left between them. The CDR3 has 18 amino acids. Germline-derived CDR1 and CDR2 are SGHRS and YFSETQ. The CDR3 loop reads CASSRTDTNTGINYEQYF. The CDR3, as DNA: TGCGCCAGCAGTAGGACCGACACTAACACAGGGATCAACTACGAGCAGTACTTC.

The CDR3 is CASSPSYSSETGYTF. CDR3 nucleotides: TGTGCCAGTAGCCCATCCTATTCATCCGAGACCGGCTACACCTTC. The rearrangement uses TRBV19 and TRBJ1-2; D is undetermined. Trimming removed 6 bases from V and 8 bases from J, with 22 bases in between. This CDR3 is built from 15 residues. CDR1 is LNHDA, CDR2 SQIVND, per germline (reference sequence).

This sequence joins TRBV6-8 and TRBJ2-7, with 7 bases identical to TRBD1. The CDR3 has 16 residues. With V trimmed by 4 bases and J by 7 bases, 16 bases remained unmatched. Germline loops: CDR1 MNHGY, CDR2 SAAAGT. CDR3 coding DNA: TGTGCCAGCAGTTCCCCCGGCGACAGGGACCCTTGGGAGCAGTACTTC. Amino acids: CASSSPGDRDPWEQYF.

The chain is built from TRBV7-6 and TRBJ1-1, with TRBD1 matching 7 bases. This CDR3 comprises 14 residues. Germline assignment: CDR1 SGHVS and CDR2 FNYEAQ. Unmatched junction bases numbered 4, after V lost 5 bases and J lost 1 base. Here the CDR3 DNA reads TGTGCCAGCAGCGGAAACAGGGGGAACACTGAAGCTTTCTTT. It is translated as CASSGNRGNTEAFF. The full variable domain, with the rest looked up from reference TRBV7-6 and TRBJ1-1, is GAGVSQSPRYKVTKRGQDVALRCDPISGHVSLYWYRQALGQGPEFLTYFNYEAQQDKSGLPNDRFSAERPEGSISTLTIQRTEQRDSAMYRCASSGNRGNTEAFFGQGTRLTVV.

The CDR3 sequence: CASSLGGGVDEQYF. The CDR3 DNA follows: TGTGCCAGCAGCTTAGGAGGGGGCGTCGACGAGCAGTACTTC. The chain combines TRBV11-3 with TRBJ2-7; TRBD1 matches at 7 bases. The CDR3 is made up of 14 amino acids. Germline V gene lookup returns CDR1 SGHNT and CDR2 YENEEA. V dropped 1 base and J dropped 5; count of bases not matched to a gene: 5.

This chain joins TRBV5-1 and TRBJ1-2, with 8 positions matching TRBD1. Germline loops: CDR1 SGHRS, CDR2 YFSETQ. This CDR3 contains 15 residues. The V gene end was trimmed by 0 bases and the J gene end by 2 bases; junction bases not matched to a gene: 3. The CDR3 region has the DNA TGCGCCAGCAGCTTGGGACAGGGGCCGAACTATGGCTACACCTTC. This translates into CASSLGQGPNYGYTF.

The chain links TRBV7-6 to TRBJ2-7; the match to TRBD2 covers 8 bases. The germline V gene encodes CDR1 SGHVS and CDR2 FNYEAQ. This CDR3 has 14 amino acids. Trimming cost V 6 bases and J 2 bases; bases outside gene matches: 6. CDR3 residues: CASRRGLGAYEQYF. In DNA, the CDR3 is TGTGCCAGCAGGAGGGGACTAGGGGCCTACGAGCAGTACTTC. The variable domain in full, with the rest retrieved from reference TRBV7-6 and TRBJ2-7, is GAGVSQSPRYKVTKRGQDVALRCDPISGHVSLYWYRQALGQGPEFLTYFNYEAQQDKSGLPNDRFSAERPEGSISTLTIQRTEQRDSAMYRCASRRGLGAYEQYFGPGTRLTVT.

The chain has TRBV5-1 and TRBJ1-5, with D maybe TRBD1 (5 bases). CDR1 is SGHRS and CDR2 is YFSETQ in the germline V gene. This CDR3 is 15 amino acids long. Between the trimmed V and J ends, which lost 0 bases and 4 bases, there was a span of 11 bases. The CDR3 loop reads CASSLEEGLNQPQHF. CDR3 sequence (DNA): TGCGCCAGCAGCTTGGAAGAGGGGCTTAATCAGCCCCAGCATTTT.

The chain recombines TRBV11-3 with TRBJ2-3; tentatively, D is TRBD2 (7 bases). The CDR3 covers 16 residues. V was pared by 3 bases and J by 3 bases, with 16 bases between. Germline V CDR1 and CDR2: SGHNT, YENEEA. The CDR3 DNA reads TGTGCCAGCAGCTTGGAAGGGCGGGGGCAAACAGATACGCAGTATTTT. It encodes CASSLEGRGQTDTQYF.

This clone appeared once. The V call is TRBV29-1, the J call TRBJ2-5; 8 bases map to TRBD2. Germline trimming cut 7 bases from V and 2 bases from J; bases unmatched to any gene: 21. The CDR3 is 18 amino acids. Germline CDR1 is SQVTM and CDR2 is ANQGSEA. DNA of the CDR3: TGCAGCGCGGGACTAGAACTCACCAAATCTACCATACAAGAGACCCAGTACTTC. Translating it yields CSAGLELTKSTIQETQYF. The variable domain in full, completed from reference TRBV29-1 and TRBJ2-5, reads SAVISQKPSRDICQRGTSLTIQCQVDSQVTMMFWYRQQPGQSLTLIATANQGSEATYESGFVIDKFPISRPNLTFSTLTVSNMSPEDSSIYLCSAGLELTKSTIQETQYFGPGTRLLVL.

J is TRBJ1-4 and V is TRBV5-1; D might be TRBD1 (6 bases). Trimming removed 4 bases at V and 8 bases at J, with 15 bases between. In germline, CDR1 is SGHRS, CDR2 YFSETQ. The CDR3 is made up of 14 amino acids. The CDR3 DNA follows: TGCGCCAGCAGCCCCCCCGGGGGCGGAGAAAAACTGTTTTTT. Its protein is CASSPPGGGEKLFF.

This chain connects TRBV11-3 to TRBJ2-2, with 8 bases that match TRBD1. Germline CDR1 reads SGHNT; CDR2 reads YENEEA. Trimming took 1 base from V and 7 from J; bases not matched to a gene: 8. CDR3 size: 16 residues. CDR3 sequence reads: CASSLVSQGAVGELFF. The DNA for the CDR3 is TGTGCCAGCAGCTTAGTATCTCAGGGGGCCGTCGGGGAGCTGTTTTTT. Looking up the rest from reference TRBV11-3 and TRBJ2-2 gives the full variable domain: EAGVVQSPRYKIIEKKQPVAFWCNPISGHNTLYWYLQNLGQGPELLIRYENEEAVDDSQLPKDRFSAERLKGVDSTLKIQPAELGDSAVYLCASSLVSQGAVGELFFGEGSRLTVL.

The chain links TRBV11-3 to TRBJ1-5; a weak D match, TRBD1 (6 bases). CDR3 length equals 16 residues. V shed 1 base and J shed 0 bases, with 10 bases lying between them. Germline lookup yields CDR1 SGHNT and CDR2 YENEEA. The CDR3 protein is CASSLGVRGSNQPQHF. The CDR3 coding sequence is TGTGCCAGCAGCTTAGGGGTCAGGGGTAGCAATCAGCCCCAGCATTTT.

CDR3 DNA: TGTGCCAGCAGCTTAGGGGGAAACAGCTACGAGCAGTACTTC. As protein: CASSLGGNSYEQYF. The V and J genes are TRBV11-3 and TRBJ2-7; D gene ambiguous. V shed 1 base and J shed 3 bases, with 10 bases lying between them. From germline, CDR1 is SGHNT and CDR2 YENEEA. The CDR3 spans 14 residues.

The rearrangement uses TRBV19 and TRBJ1-3; no reliable D call. V lost 4 bases to trimming and J lost 2 bases, with 9 bases between them. The germline gives CDR1 LNHDA, CDR2 SQIVND (reference sequence). The CDR3 is 14 amino acids. CDR3 sequence reads: CASSRGRAGNTIYF. Here the CDR3 DNA reads TGTGCCAGTAGTAGAGGACGGGCTGGAAACACCATATATTTT.

V gene TRBV19 combines with J gene TRBJ2-5; 7 bases map to TRBD1. Trimming took 2 bases from V and 5 from J; bases not matched to a gene: 8. This CDR3 has 15 amino acids. From germline, CDR1 is LNHDA and CDR2 SQIVND (reference sequence). CDR3 in DNA: TGTGCCAGTAGTATATACCTTAAGGACAGGGAGACCCAGTACTTC. Amino acids: CASSIYLKDRETQYF.

This chain connects TRBV29-1 to TRBJ2-7, with D possibly being TRBD1 (5 bases). The germline V gene has CDR1 SQVTM and CDR2 ANQGSEA. V lost 4 bases, J lost 6 bases, and 19 bases lay in between. This CDR3 comprises 14 residues. In DNA, the CDR3 is TGCAGCGTTGTTCTGGACACCCGAGGTCGCGAGCAGTACTTC. Its protein product is CSVVLDTRGREQYF.

The chain links TRBV11-3 to TRBJ2-7; D may be TRBD1 (5 bases). Looked up from germline, CDR1 is SGHNT and CDR2 is YENEEA. The V gene lost 0 bases and the J gene lost 3 bases, with 15 bases spanning the gap. The CDR3 has 16 residues. In nucleotides, the CDR3 is TGTGCCAGCAGCTTAGATCAGTGGCAGGGTGGCTACGAGCAGTACTTC. It is translated as CASSLDQWQGGYEQYF.

This chain connects TRBV5-1 to TRBJ2-7; TRBD2 is a possible D gene (7 bases). V was trimmed by 3 bases and J by 7 bases, leaving 20 bases between them. The CDR3 sequence is 15 residues long. Germline V gene data show CDR1 as SGHRS and CDR2 as YFSETQ. The CDR3 region has the DNA TGCGCCAGCAGCTATGAGGACAGCGGGGCGGGGGAGCAGTACTTC. This gives the protein CASSYEDSGAGEQYF.

J is TRBJ1-4 and V is TRBV6-8, with a weak D call TRBD1 (5 bases). V lost 6 bases and J lost 4, with 15 bases in between. The CDR3 is 15 amino acids. CDR1 and CDR2 (germline): MNHGY, SAAAGT. The CDR3 protein is CASRPGRKNNEKLFF. The CDR3 DNA reads as TGTGCCAGCAGGCCGGGACGGAAAAATAATGAAAAACTGTTTTTT.

The gene calls are TRBV19 and TRBJ2-2, with TRBD1 matching over 9 bases. This CDR3 has 15 amino acids. The V segment lost 5 bases and the J segment 6 bases; nucleotides outside the gene matches: 7. Per the germline V gene, CDR1 is LNHDA and CDR2 is SQIVND (reference sequence). The CDR3 nucleotides read TGTGCCAGTAGTCCAACAGGGGGCTTGGCCGGGGAGCTGTTTTTT. Amino acid sequence: CASSPTGGLAGELFF.

The chain recombines TRBV14 with TRBJ2-7, with a weak D call TRBD2 (6 bases). The germline V and J ends were trimmed by 1 base and 6 bases, with 13 bases remaining between them. Germline V gene lookup returns CDR1 SGHDN and CDR2 FVKESK. CDR3 length: 14 amino acids. The CDR3 here is CASSQGRGTSEQYF. In DNA, the CDR3 is TGTGCCAGCAGCCAAGGGAGGGGCACTTCCGAGCAGTACTTC.

This rearrangement joins TRBV11-3 to TRBJ2-7; 9 nucleotides agree with TRBD1. The germline V gene encodes CDR1 SGHNT and CDR2 YENEEA. J was trimmed by 10 bases and V by 5 bases; bases with no gene match: 21. The CDR3 runs to 17 residues. In nucleotides, the CDR3 is TGTGCCAGCAGCCCCTATCTAGACAGGGGGTCTAAGAACCTACAGTACTTC. It specifies CASSPYLDRGSKNLQYF.

This clone showed up just once. The chain has TRBV11-3 and TRBJ1-5; 8 bases are shared with TRBD1. Germline CDR1 reads SGHNT; CDR2 reads YENEEA. Trimming at V came to 5 bases and at J to 7 bases, leaving 13 bases not matched to a gene. CDR3 size: 16 residues. This CDR3 reads CASSLGQGRYRQPQHF. The CDR3 bases are TGTGCCAGCAGCCTCGGACAGGGCAGATACCGGCAGCCCCAGCATTTT.

The chain employs TRBV19 and TRBJ1-3; D remains unclear. Germline V gives CDR1 LNHDA, CDR2 SQIVND (reference sequence). This CDR3 comprises 16 residues. The ends were cut back, 3 bases at V and 4 bases at J, with 16 bases in the middle. CDR3 nucleotides: TGTGCCAGTAGTATGGGCGGCCAAAGCTCCGGAAACACCATATATTTT. Its protein product is CASSMGGQSSGNTIYF.

V and J are TRBV15 and TRBJ2-2; 7 bases agree with TRBD1. Germline V gene lookup returns CDR1 LNHNV and CDR2 YYDKDF (reference sequence). The CDR3 sequence is 14 residues long. Losses at the gene ends were 7 bases for V and 0 bases for J; bases not matched to a gene: 2. CDR3 in DNA: TGTGCCACCACCGACAGGGCGAACACCGGGGAGCTGTTTTTT. It yields the protein CATTDRANTGELFF.

The genes are TRBV29-1 and TRBJ1-1; D may be TRBD1 (5 bases). Germline lookup yields CDR1 SQVTM and CDR2 ANQGSEA. The CDR3 length is 14 residues. V lost 4 bases and J lost 3, with 15 bases in between. CDR3 protein: CSVGGAGRHTEAFF. CDR3 in DNA: TGCAGCGTTGGAGGGGCGGGGCGTCACACTGAAGCTTTCTTT.